This T cell receptor (beta chain) emerged from a study of cytomegalovirus exposure and HLA in healthy donors. PCR employed 60 Vbeta and 13 Jbeta primers. Using immunoSEQ multiplex PCR, the repertoire was profiled, and TCRdb retains in-frame clones only, with some absent. The data hold 150,000 to 200,000 clones, with roughly four fifths observed a single time. Comments on this clone: Antigen unknown.

CDR3 length equals 16 residues. Germline assignment: CDR1 MDHEN and CDR2 SYDVKM. V lost 7 bases, J lost 2 bases, and 11 bases stayed unmatched. Broader study findings: Many donors carried some public TCRs, although rarity characterized most TCR sequences.

V is TRBV28 and J is TRBJ1-5; TRBD1 matches 7 bases. This sequence was found in a male donor in good health and CMV-seropositive. The sequencing sample was made of PBMCs. CDR3 residues: CASMRQGQIRNQPQHF. CDR3 nucleotide sequence: TGTGCCAGCATGCGACAGGGACAAATACGCAATCAGCCCCAGCATTTT.